The rows below give T cell receptor beta chains drawn from one sample of a study of T cell repertoires in cytomegalovirus infection. TCRdb recomputed calls from the reads with MiXCR, one row per CDR3 protein. The sample lists some 450,000 distinct CDR3 sequences, approximately 31% occurring once. The sequencing input was PBMCs. Receptor source: a human donor in good health (CMV status not recorded). Some clones in this sample may be carry-over from other donors' samples. Both conserved end residues are part of each CDR3. A D gene is named only where the DNA matches it firmly. Clone size is stated in some rows and not others, as once, few, many or a class when expanded.

v_gene	j_gene	abundance	len	d_gene	CDR3aa	CDR3nt
TRBV20-1	TRBJ2-7	few	15	TRBD2	CSARDTPGGLYEQYF	TGCAGTGCTAGAGATACCCCGGGGGGTCTCTACGAGCAGTACTTC
TRBV12-3/TRBV12-4	TRBJ2-2	NA	15	TRBD2	CASSLRLAGAGELFF	TGTGCCAGCAGTTTAAGACTAGCGGGGGCCGGGGAGCTGTTTTTT
TRBV20-1	TRBJ2-1	NA	15	NA	CSVRIAVASYNEQFF	TGCAGTGTGAGGATAGCGGTGGCATCATACAATGAGCAGTTCTTC
TRBV6-6	TRBJ2-3	few	15	NA	CASRLQGVVTDTQYF	TGTGCCAGCAGACTTCAGGGAGTAGTCACAGATACGCAGTATTTT
TRBV20-1	TRBJ2-1	once	13	NA	CSASESSYNEQFF	TGCAGTGCTAGCGAGTCTTCCTACAATGAGCAGTTCTTC
TRBV12-3/TRBV12-4	TRBJ1-6	NA	14	NA	CAISRQPRNSPLHF	TGTGCCATCAGTCGACAGCCGAGGAATTCACCCCTCCACTTT
TRBV5-1	TRBJ2-2	once	15	NA	CASSSLEAGTGELFF	TGCGCCAGCAGCTCGTTGGAGGCTGGCACCGGGGAGCTGTTTTTT
TRBV9	TRBJ2-5	NA	14	NA	CSSSVDAIQETQYF	TGTTCCAGCAGCGTAGACGCCATTCAAGAGACCCAGTACTTC
TRBV6-2/TRBV6-3	TRBJ1-2	NA	15	TRBD1	CASSPLDRDAPNYTF	TGTGCCAGCAGTCCTTTGGACAGGGACGCTCCTAACTACACCTTC
TRBV20-1	TRBJ2-7	NA	18	TRBD2	CSARDRLAGGRSSYEQYF	TGCAGTGCTAGAGATCGACTAGCGGGGGGACGCAGCTCCTACGAGCAGTACTTC
TRBV6-4	TRBJ2-2	NA	14	NA	CASSEQGGTGELFF	TGTGCCAGCAGTGAACAGGGAGGCACCGGGGAGCTGTTTTTT
TRBV28	TRBJ2-7	few	12	TRBD1	CASTPDRDEQYF	TGTGCCAGCACCCCTGACAGGGACGAGCAGTACTTC
TRBV27	TRBJ2-7	few	16	TRBD1	CASSPLRSTGIYEQYF	TGTGCCAGCAGTCCACTTAGGTCGACAGGGATCTACGAGCAGTACTTC
TRBV7-2	TRBJ1-1	many	13	NA	CASSLVLESEAFF	TGTGCCAGCAGCTTAGTTTTGGAGTCTGAAGCTTTCTTT
TRBV7-8	TRBJ2-7	many	15	NA	CASSSGGGRGDEQYF	TGTGCCAGCAGCTCAGGGGGGGGGAGGGGGGACGAGCAGTACTTC
TRBV7-6	TRBJ2-1	NA	15	TRBD2	CASSSLAGVLIEQFF	TGTGCCAGCAGCTCGCTAGCGGGGGTTCTCATTGAGCAGTTCTTC
TRBV28	TRBJ2-1	NA	15	NA	CASSLTAVTYNEQFF	TGTGCCAGCAGTTTAACAGCGGTTACCTACAATGAGCAGTTCTTC
TRBV7-2	TRBJ2-7	NA	14	NA	CASSQTRVPYEQYF	TGTGCCAGCAGCCAAACTAGGGTCCCCTACGAGCAGTACTTC
TRBV20-1	TRBJ2-7	NA	13	NA	CSARDRTTYEQYF	TGCAGTGCCCGAGACAGGACGACCTACGAGCAGTACTTC